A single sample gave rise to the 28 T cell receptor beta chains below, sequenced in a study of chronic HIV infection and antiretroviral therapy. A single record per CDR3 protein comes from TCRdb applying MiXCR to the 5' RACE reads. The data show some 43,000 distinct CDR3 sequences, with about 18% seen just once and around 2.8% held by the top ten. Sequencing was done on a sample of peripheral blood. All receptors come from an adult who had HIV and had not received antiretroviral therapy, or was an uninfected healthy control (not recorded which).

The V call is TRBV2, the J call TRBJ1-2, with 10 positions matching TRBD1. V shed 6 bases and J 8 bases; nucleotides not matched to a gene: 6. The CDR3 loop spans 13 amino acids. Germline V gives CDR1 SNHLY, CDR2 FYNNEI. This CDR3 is CASRDRGNGGYTF. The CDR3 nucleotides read TGTGCCAGCAGGGACAGGGGGAACGGAGGCTACACCTTC.

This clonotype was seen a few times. The CDR3 loop is CASSLADTQYF. CDR3 sequence (DNA): TGTGCCAGCAGTTTAGCAGATACGCAGTATTTT. The chain couples TRBV28 to TRBJ2-3; D is undetermined. Germline V CDR1 and CDR2: MDHEN, SYDVKM. This CDR3 spans 11 amino acids. Between the trimmed V and J ends, which lost 2 bases and 4 bases, there was a span of 1 base.

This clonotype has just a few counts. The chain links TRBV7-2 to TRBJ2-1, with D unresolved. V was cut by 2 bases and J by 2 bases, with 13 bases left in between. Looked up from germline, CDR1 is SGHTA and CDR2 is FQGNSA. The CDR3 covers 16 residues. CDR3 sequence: CASSLMAPTTYNEQFF. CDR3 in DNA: TGTGCCAGCAGCTTAATGGCACCGACGACCTACAATGAGCAGTTCTTC.

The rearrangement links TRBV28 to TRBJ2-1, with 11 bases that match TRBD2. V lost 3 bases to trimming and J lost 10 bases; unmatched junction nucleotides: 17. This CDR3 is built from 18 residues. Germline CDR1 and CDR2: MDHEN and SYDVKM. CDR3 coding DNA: TGTGCCAGCAGTTTTCTAGCGGGAGGCCCCAGGCAGGGTCGGGAGCAGTTCTTC. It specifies CASSFLAGGPRQGREQFF.

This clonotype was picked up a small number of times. CDR3: CASSTQGAPNYGYTF. For the CDR3, the DNA is TGTGCCAGCAGCACTCAGGGGGCGCCTAACTATGGCTACACCTTC. The genes are TRBV9 and TRBJ1-2; 8 bases align to TRBD1. V shed 4 bases, J shed 0 bases, and the junction held 5 bases outside the gene matches. This CDR3 comprises 15 residues. Germline loops: CDR1 SGDLS, CDR2 YYNGEE.

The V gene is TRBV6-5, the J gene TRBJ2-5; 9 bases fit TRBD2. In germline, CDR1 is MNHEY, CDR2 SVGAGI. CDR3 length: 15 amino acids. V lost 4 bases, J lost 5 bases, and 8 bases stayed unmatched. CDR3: CASSWRGLAGETQYF. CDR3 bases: TGTGCCAGCAGTTGGAGGGGACTAGCCGGGGAGACCCAGTACTTC.

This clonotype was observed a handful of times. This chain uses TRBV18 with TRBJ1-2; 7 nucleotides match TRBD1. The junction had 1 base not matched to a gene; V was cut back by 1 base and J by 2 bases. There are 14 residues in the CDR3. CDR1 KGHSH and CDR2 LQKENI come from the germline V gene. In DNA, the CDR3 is TGTGCCAGCTCACCACAGGGACAGAACTATGGCTACACCTTC. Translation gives CASSPQGQNYGYTF.

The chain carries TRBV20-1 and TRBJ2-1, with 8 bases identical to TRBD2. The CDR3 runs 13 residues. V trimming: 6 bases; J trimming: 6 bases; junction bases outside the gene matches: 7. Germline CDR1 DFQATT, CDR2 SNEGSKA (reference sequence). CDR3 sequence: CSAPRTSSNEQFF. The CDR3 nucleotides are TGCAGTGCCCCTCGGACTAGCAGCAATGAGCAGTTCTTC.

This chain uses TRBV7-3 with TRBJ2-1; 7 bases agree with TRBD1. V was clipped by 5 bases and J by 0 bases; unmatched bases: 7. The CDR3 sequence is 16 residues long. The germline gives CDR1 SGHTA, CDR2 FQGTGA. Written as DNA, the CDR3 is TGTGCCAGCAGCGTACAGGGGACGAACTCCTACAATGAGCAGTTCTTC. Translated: CASSVQGTNSYNEQFF.

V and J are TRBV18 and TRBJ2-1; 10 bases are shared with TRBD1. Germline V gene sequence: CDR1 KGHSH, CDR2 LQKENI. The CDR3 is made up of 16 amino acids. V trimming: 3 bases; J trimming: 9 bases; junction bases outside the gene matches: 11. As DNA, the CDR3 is TGTGCCAGCTCACCCACCCCGGGACAGGGGACGAGTGAGCAGTTCTTC. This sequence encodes CASSPTPGQGTSEQFF.

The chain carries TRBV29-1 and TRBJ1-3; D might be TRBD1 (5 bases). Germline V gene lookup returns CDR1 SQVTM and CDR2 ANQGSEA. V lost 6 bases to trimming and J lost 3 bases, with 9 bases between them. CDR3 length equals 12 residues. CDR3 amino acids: CSVGGNGNTIYF. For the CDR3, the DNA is TGCAGCGTGGGGGGGAATGGAAACACCATATATTTT.

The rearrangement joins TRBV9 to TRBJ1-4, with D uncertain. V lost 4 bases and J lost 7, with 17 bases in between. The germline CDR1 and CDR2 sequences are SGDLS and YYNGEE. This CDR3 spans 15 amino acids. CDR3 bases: TGTGCCAGCAGCCCCGGACCCTTGGAGGTTGAAAAACTGTTTTTT. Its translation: CASSPGPLEVEKLFF.

CDR3 protein: CASNYDDGYTF. The CDR3 region has the DNA TGTGCCAGCAACTACGACGATGGCTACACCTTC. V is TRBV28 and J is TRBJ1-2; D remains unclear. This CDR3 is 11 amino acids long. Deletions cut 7 bases from V and 6 bases from J, with 9 bases between. Germline lookup yields CDR1 MDHEN and CDR2 SYDVKM.

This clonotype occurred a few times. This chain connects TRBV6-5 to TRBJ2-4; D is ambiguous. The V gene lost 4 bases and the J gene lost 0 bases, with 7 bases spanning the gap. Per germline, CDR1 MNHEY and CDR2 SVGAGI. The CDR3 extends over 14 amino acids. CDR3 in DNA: TGTGCCAGCAGTTCTTCAGTAGCCAAAAACATTCAGTACTTC. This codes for CASSSSVAKNIQYF.

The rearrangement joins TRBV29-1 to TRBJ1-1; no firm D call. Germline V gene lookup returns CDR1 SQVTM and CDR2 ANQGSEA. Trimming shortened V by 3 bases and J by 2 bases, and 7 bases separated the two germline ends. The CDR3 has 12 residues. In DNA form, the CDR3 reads TGCAGCGTTGATCACGCAAACACTGAAGCTTTCTTT. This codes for CSVDHANTEAFF.

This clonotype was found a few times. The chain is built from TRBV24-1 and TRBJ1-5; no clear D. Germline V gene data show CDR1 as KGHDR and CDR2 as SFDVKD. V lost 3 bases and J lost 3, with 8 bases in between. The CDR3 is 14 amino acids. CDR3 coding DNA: TGTGCCACCAGTGATGCGGGGTCCAATCAGCCCCAGCATTTT. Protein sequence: CATSDAGSNQPQHF.

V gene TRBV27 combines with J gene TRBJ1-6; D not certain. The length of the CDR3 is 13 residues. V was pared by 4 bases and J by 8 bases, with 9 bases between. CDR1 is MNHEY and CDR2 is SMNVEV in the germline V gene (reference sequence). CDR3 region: CASSSLGDSPLHF. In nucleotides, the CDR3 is TGTGCCAGCAGTTCTCTTGGGGATTCACCCCTCCACTTT.

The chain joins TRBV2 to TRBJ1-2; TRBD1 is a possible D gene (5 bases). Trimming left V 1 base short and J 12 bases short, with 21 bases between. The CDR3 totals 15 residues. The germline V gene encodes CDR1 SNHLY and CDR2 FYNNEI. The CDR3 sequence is CASSEVRGSTASDTF. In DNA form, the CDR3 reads TGTGCCAGCAGTGAAGTACGGGGCTCTACCGCTTCGGACACCTTC.

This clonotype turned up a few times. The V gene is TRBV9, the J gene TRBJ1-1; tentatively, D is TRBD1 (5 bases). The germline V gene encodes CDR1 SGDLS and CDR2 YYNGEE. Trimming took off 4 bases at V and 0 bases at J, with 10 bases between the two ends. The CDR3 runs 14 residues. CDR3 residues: CASSSDSLNTEAFF. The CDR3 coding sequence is TGTGCCAGCAGCTCCGACAGCCTGAACACTGAAGCTTTCTTT.

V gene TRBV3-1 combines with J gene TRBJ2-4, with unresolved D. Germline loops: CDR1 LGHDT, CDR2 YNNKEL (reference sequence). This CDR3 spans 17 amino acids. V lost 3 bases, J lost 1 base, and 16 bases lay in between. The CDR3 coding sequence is TGTGCCAGCAGCCACCTTCCCCCAGAAGGGGCCAAAAACATTCAGTACTTC. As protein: CASSHLPPEGAKNIQYF.

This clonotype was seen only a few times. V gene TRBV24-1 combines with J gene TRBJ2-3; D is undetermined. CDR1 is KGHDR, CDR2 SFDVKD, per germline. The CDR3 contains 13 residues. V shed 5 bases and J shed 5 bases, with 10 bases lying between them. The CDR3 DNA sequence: TGTGCCACCAGTGGCCCCCTTGGAGATACGCAGTATTTT. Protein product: CATSGPLGDTQYF.

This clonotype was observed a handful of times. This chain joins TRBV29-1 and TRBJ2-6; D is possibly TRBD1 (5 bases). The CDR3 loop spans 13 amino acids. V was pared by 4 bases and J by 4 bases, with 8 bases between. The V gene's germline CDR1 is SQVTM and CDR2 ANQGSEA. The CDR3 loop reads CSVAGLGANVLTF. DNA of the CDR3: TGCAGCGTTGCAGGGCTAGGGGCCAACGTCCTGACTTTC.

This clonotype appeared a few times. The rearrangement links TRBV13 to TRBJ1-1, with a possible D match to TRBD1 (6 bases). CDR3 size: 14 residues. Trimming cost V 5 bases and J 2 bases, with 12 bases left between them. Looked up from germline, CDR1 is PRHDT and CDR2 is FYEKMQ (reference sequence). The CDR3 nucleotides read TGTGCCAGCAGCCCCCGGACAGAAAACACTGAAGCTTTCTTT. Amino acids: CASSPRTENTEAFF.

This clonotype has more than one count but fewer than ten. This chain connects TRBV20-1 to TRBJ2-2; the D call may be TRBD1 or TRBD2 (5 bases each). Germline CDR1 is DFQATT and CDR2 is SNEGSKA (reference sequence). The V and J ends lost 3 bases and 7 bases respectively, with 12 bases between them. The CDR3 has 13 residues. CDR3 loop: CSARGRVVGELFF. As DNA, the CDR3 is TGCAGTGCTAGGGGGCGGGTTGTCGGGGAGCTGTTTTTT.

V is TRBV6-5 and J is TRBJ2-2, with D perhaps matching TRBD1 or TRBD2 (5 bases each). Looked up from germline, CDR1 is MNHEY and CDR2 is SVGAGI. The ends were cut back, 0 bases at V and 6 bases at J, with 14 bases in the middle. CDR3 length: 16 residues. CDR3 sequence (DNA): TGTGCCAGCAGTTACTCGGGGTTGGGACCCGCCGGGGAGCTGTTTTTT. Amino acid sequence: CASSYSGLGPAGELFF.

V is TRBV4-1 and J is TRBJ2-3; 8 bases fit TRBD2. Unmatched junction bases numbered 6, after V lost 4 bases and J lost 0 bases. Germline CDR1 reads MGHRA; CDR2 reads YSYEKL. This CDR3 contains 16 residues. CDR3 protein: CASSRLLAASTDTQYF. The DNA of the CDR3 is TGCGCCAGCAGCCGACTACTAGCGGCTAGCACAGATACGCAGTATTTT.

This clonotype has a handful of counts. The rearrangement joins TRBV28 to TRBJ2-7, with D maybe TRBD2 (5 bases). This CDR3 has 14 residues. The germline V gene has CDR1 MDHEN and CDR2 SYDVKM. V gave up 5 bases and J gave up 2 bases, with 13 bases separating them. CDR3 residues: CASSVLPGTYEQYF. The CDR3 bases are TGTGCCAGCAGTGTTCTCCCCGGGACCTACGAGCAGTACTTC.

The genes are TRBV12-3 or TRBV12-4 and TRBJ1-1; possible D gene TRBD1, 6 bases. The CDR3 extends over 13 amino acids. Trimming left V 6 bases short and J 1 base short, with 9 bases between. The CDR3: CASRLRGNTEAFF. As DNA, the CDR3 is TGTGCCAGCAGGCTCAGGGGGAACACTGAAGCTTTCTTT.